This TCR beta chain was sequenced during a study of blood T cell repertoires in COVID-19. Study-wide background: Samples of COVID-19 (acute and convalescent) were obtained from the United States, Italy and Spain. T cells, B-cell-depleted T cells, or PBMCs supplied cDNA or gDNA.

Per the original data handling: Using reference gene primer amplification, nucleated cell counts were estimated. TCRdb's table, derived via immunoSEQ multiplex PCR, lists solely in-frame clones and lacks some. The D gene and trimming were derived from the DNA, and the V and J assignments and clone size from that table. The sample consists of about 130,000 clones, about 81% of them appearing once. Losses at the gene ends were 5 bases for V and 3 bases for J; bases not matched to a gene: 11. CDR1 and CDR2 from the germline V gene are MNHNY and SVGAGI (reference sequence). The CDR3 is made up of 16 amino acids.

The sequence came from a woman at least 80 years old with acute or convalescent COVID-19. Material for sequencing was peripheral blood. V usage is TRBV6-6 and J usage is TRBJ1-1; TRBD1 matches at 8 bases. In nucleotides, the CDR3 is TGTGCCAGCAGTCCCCGTCAGGGGGCGATTTACACTGAAGCTTTCTTT. Its protein product is CASSPRQGAIYTEAFF.